This T cell receptor beta chain comes out of a study of blood T cells in healthy people across ages. Together with a sample-barcoded 5' primer, a J-beta primer mix was included in a second PCR lasting 7 to 11 cycles. TCRdb called the 5' RACE reads again in MiXCR, with one record for every CDR3 protein. This sample yields roughly 1,800,000 distinct CDR3 sequences, of which about 50% are seen a single time; approximately 2% belongs to the top ten. CDR3 length: 15 amino acids. Germline V lookup: CDR1 MGHRA, CDR2 YSYEKL. V lost 1 base to trimming and J lost 4 bases, with 14 bases between them. Comments on this clonotype: The antigen is undetermined.

Whole-study results and caveats: Relative to aged donors, long-lived donors carried more naive CD4+ cells and displayed higher diversity.

The sample comprised blood. This chain links TRBV4-1 with TRBJ2-7, with a possible D match to TRBD1 (5 bases). This TCR was recovered from a woman in her 40s in good health. This CDR3 reads CASSQGQGRKYEQYF. CDR3 DNA: TGCGCCAGCAGCCAAGGTCAGGGAAGGAAGTACGAGCAGTACTTC.